Shown below are 10 T cell receptor beta chains from a single sample sequenced in a study of T cell changes during pregnancy in multiple sclerosis. Here immunoSEQ multiplex PCR was the method, and the copy in TCRdb shows in-frame clones only, minus some. The sample shows roughly 90,000 clones, roughly 91% of them seen only once. This specimen was peripheral blood, taken in the first trimester of pregnancy. The receptors come from a female donor with multiple sclerosis, enrolled in a pregnancy study.

This chain joins TRBV6-6 and TRBJ2-7, with D perhaps TRBD1 (6 bases). Germline CDR1 is MNHNY and CDR2 is SVGAGI (reference sequence). V gave up 6 bases and J gave up 4 bases, with 22 bases separating them. CDR3 length equals 16 residues. The CDR3 DNA follows: TGTGCCAGCAGACCTGGAGAACTGCTCAGGGGTTACGAGCAGTACTTC. Its translation: CASRPGELLRGYEQYF.

The chain couples TRBV4-2 to TRBJ2-5; possible D gene TRBD2, 5 bases. V lost 3 bases and J lost 7, with 9 bases in between. CDR3 length: 12 residues. Germline V gene lookup returns CDR1 LGHNA and CDR2 YNFKEQ. The CDR3 sequence: CASSQDSGTQYF. The CDR3 coding sequence is TGTGCCAGCAGCCAGGACTCCGGGACCCAGTACTTC.

In its sample, this clone was seen once. The chain joins TRBV5-1 to TRBJ2-2, with a possible D match to TRBD2 (6 bases). This CDR3 comprises 14 residues. The V end was cut by 6 bases, the J end by 6 bases, with 15 bases between. Germline V gene sequence: CDR1 SGHRS, CDR2 YFSETQ. CDR3 sequence: CASNNRGLPGELFF. The CDR3 DNA follows: TGCGCCAGCAATAACCGGGGACTCCCCGGGGAGCTGTTTTTT.

This clone was picked up a small number of times. V usage is TRBV9 and J usage is TRBJ1-1, with TRBD1 identical over 7 bases. Germline V gene sequence: CDR1 SGDLS, CDR2 YYNGEE. This CDR3 spans 14 amino acids. After removal of 3 bases from V and 5 bases from J, the junction contained 7 bases not matched to a gene. The CDR3 is CASSAPTGRTEAFF. The CDR3 bases are TGTGCCAGCAGCGCGCCGACAGGGCGGACTGAAGCTTTCTTT.

V and J are TRBV6-5 and TRBJ2-1; possibly TRBD1 for D (5 bases). This CDR3 contains 14 residues. Germline values: CDR1 MNHEY, CDR2 SVGAGI. Trimming cost V 2 bases and J 7 bases, with 12 bases left between them. The DNA of the CDR3 is TGTGCCAGCAGTTACCGGAACAGGCCGAATGAGCAGTTCTTC. Its translation: CASSYRNRPNEQFF.

The chain carries TRBV6-1 and TRBJ1-4, with TRBD1 matching 7 bases. Germline loops: CDR1 MNHNS, CDR2 SASEGT. This CDR3 has 15 amino acids. The ends lost 2 bases at V and 8 bases at J; junction bases unmatched: 8. The CDR3 DNA reads TGTGCCAGCAGTGAAACGACAGGGATTAGCGAAAAACTGTTTTTT. Protein product: CASSETTGISEKLFF.

J is TRBJ2-7 and V is TRBV6-1, with D possibly matching TRBD1 (5 bases). Per germline, CDR1 MNHNS and CDR2 SASEGT. This CDR3 spans 16 amino acids. V lost 1 base to trimming and J lost 3 bases, with 16 bases between them. The CDR3 reads CASSEVLQARGYEQYF. The CDR3, as DNA: TGTGCCAGCAGTGAAGTCTTACAGGCTAGAGGCTACGAGCAGTACTTC.

The CDR3 DNA reads as TGTGCCAGCAGTTATGAAGGACACGCGAACACTGAAGCTTTCTTT. Protein product: CASSYEGHANTEAFF. This chain connects TRBV6-5 to TRBJ1-1; a possible D gene is TRBD1 (5 bases). This CDR3 has 15 residues. The V and J ends lost 3 bases and 1 base respectively, with 12 bases between them. Germline CDR1 MNHEY, CDR2 SVGAGI.

The chain recombines TRBV11-2 with TRBJ2-3; a possible D gene is TRBD2 (6 bases). Germline assignment: CDR1 SGHAT and CDR2 FQNNGV. Trimming left V 0 bases short and J 2 bases short, with 15 bases between. This CDR3 is built from 17 residues. The CDR3 here is CASSLDGGGKTTDTQYF. The DNA of the CDR3 is TGTGCCAGCAGCTTAGATGGCGGCGGGAAGACCACAGATACGCAGTATTTT.

The rearrangement links TRBV6-1 to TRBJ1-2, with a possible D match to TRBD1 (6 bases). V was cut by 2 bases and J by 4 bases, with 14 bases left in between. Germline CDR1 MNHNS, CDR2 SASEGT. CDR3 size: 15 residues. Here the CDR3 DNA reads TGTGCCAGCAGTGAACGGGGGGGCCGTGGCTATGGCTACACCTTC. Translation: CASSERGGRGYGYTF.